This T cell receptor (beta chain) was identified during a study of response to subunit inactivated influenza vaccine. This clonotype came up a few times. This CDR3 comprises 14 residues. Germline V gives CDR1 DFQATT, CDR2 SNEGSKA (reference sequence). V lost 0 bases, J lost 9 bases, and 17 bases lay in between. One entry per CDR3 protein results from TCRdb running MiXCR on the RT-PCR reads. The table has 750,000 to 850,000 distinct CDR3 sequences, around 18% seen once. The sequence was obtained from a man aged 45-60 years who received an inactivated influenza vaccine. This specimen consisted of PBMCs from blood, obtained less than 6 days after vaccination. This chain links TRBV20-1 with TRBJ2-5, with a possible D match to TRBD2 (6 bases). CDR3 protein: CSARDGGRGGAQYF. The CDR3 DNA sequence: TGCAGTGCTAGAGATGGAGGGAGAGGAGGAGCCCAGTACTTC.